What follows describes a single T cell receptor (beta chain). This specimen belongs to a study of blood T cell repertoires in COVID-19. Study summary: Both acute and convalescent COVID-19 samples were obtained from the United States, Italy and Spain. From T cells, B-cell-depleted T cells, or PBMCs came the material, which was cDNA or gDNA.

Source study methods: Amplification of reference gene primers provided the estimated nucleated cell counts. The data were produced by immunoSEQ multiplex PCR, yet TCRdb's version contains in-frame clones alone and is incomplete. D and trimming come from the DNA, and the V and J calls and clone size come from that table. Altogether about 230,000 clones are present, 87% being singletons, with the ten largest covering 9.5% to 15%. The CDR3 sequence is 13 residues long. The germline CDR1 and CDR2 sequences are SQVTM and ANQGSEA. V shed 6 bases, J shed 4 bases, and the junction held 6 bases outside the gene matches.

This sequence originates from a woman aged 18-35 years who had recovered from COVID-19. Material: peripheral blood. The chain employs TRBV29-1 and TRBJ2-7; 10 nucleotides agree with TRBD1. CDR3 bases: TGCAGCGTAGAGAGGACAGGGGGATACGAGCAGTACTTC. It yields the protein CSVERTGGYEQYF.